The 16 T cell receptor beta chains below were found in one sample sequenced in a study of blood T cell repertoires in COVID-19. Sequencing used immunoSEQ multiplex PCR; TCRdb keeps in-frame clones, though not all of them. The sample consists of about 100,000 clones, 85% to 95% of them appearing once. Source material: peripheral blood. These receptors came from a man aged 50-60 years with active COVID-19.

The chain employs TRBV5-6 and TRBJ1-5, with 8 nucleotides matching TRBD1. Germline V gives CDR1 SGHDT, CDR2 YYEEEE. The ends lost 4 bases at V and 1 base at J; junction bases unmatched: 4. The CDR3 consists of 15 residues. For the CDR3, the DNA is TGTGCCAGCAGCCTCCGGACAGGGAGCAATCAGCCCCAGCATTTT. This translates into CASSLRTGSNQPQHF.

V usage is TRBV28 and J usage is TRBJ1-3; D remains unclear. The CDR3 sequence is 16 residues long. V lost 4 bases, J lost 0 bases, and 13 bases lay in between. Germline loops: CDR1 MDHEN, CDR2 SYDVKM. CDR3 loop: CASSSPFGGSGNTIYF. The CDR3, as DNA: TGTGCCAGCAGTTCCCCGTTTGGAGGCTCTGGAAACACCATATATTTT.

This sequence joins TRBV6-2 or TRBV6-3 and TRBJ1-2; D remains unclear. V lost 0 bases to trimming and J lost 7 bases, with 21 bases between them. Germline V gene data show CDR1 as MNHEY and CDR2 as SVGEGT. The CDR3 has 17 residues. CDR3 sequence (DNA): TGTGCCAGCAGTTACTCGAGGCCTCCCATCCATAGAGGTGGCTACACCTTC. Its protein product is CASSYSRPPIHRGGYTF.

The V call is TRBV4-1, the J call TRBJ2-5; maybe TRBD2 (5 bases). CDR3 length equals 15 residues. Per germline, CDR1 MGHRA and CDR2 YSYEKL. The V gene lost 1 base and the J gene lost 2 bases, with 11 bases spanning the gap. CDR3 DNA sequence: TGCGCCAGCAGCCAAGTTGAAGCGGAACAAGAGACCCAGTACTTC. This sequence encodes CASSQVEAEQETQYF.

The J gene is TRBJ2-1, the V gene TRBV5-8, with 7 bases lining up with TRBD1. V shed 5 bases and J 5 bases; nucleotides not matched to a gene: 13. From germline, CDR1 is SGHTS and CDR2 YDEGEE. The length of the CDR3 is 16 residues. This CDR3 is CASRYFRDRPNNEQFF. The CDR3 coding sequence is TGTGCCAGCAGGTATTTCCGGGACAGACCTAACAATGAGCAGTTCTTC. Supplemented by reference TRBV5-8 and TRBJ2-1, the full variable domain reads EAGVTQSPTHLIKTRGQQATLRCSPISGHTSVYWYQQALGLGLQFLLWYDEGEERNRGNFPPRFSGRQFPNYSSELNVNALELEDSALYLCASRYFRDRPNNEQFFGPGTRLTVL.

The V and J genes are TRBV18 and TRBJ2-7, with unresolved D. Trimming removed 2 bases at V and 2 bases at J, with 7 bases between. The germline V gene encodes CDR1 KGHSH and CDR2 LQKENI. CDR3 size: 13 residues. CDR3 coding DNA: TGTGCCAGCTCACCATCCGGTACCTACGAGCAGTACTTC. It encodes CASSPSGTYEQYF.

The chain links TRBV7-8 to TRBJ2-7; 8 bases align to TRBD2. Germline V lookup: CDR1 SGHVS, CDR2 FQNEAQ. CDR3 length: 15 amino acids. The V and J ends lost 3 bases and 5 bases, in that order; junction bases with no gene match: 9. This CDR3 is CASSFLTSETDEQYF. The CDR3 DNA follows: TGTGCCAGCAGCTTCCTGACTAGCGAAACAGACGAGCAGTACTTC.

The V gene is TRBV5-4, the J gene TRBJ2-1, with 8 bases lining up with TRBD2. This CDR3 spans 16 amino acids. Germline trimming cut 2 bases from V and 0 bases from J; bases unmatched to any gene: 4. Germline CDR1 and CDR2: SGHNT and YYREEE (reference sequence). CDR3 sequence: CASSLESGSSYNEQFF. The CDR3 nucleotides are TGTGCCAGCAGCTTAGAGAGCGGGAGCTCCTACAATGAGCAGTTCTTC.

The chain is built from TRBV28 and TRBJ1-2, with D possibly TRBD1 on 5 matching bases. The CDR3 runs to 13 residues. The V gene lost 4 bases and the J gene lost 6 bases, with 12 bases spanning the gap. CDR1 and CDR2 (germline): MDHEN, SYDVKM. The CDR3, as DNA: TGTGCCAGCAGTTCCTCGGACATAGATGGCTACACCTTC. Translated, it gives CASSSSDIDGYTF.

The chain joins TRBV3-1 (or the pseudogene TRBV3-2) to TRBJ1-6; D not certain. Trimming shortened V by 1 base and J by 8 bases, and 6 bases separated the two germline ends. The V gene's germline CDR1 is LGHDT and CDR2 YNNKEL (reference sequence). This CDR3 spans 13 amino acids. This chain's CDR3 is CASSQGRDSPLHF. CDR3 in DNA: TGTGCCAGCAGCCAAGGCCGGGATTCACCCCTCCACTTT.

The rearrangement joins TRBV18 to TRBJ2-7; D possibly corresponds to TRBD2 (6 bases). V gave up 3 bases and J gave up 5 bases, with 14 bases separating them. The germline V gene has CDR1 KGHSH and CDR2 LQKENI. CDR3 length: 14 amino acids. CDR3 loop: CASSPATGGHEQYF. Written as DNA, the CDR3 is TGTGCCAGCTCACCCGCCACCGGGGGACACGAGCAGTACTTC.

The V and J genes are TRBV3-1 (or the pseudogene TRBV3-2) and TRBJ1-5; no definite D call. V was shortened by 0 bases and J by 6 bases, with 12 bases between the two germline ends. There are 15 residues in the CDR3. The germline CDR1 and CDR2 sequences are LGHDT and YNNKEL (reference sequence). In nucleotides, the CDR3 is TGTGCCAGCAGCCAAGATTCGAGAGCGAGTCAGCCCCAGCATTTT. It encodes CASSQDSRASQPQHF.

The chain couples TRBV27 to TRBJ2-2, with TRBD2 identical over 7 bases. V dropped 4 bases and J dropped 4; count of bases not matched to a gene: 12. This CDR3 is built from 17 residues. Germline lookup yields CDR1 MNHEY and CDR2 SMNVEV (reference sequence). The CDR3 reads CASSYGPLRESTGELFF. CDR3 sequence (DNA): TGTGCCAGCAGTTACGGCCCCCTGCGGGAGTCCACCGGGGAGCTGTTTTTT.

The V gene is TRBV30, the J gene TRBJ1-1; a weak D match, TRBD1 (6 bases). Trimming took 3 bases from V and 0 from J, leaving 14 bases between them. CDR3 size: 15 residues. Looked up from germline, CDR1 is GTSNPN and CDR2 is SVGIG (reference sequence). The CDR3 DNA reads TGTGCCTGGAGCCTCAGGGGCCTCATGAACACTGAAGCTTTCTTT. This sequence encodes CAWSLRGLMNTEAFF. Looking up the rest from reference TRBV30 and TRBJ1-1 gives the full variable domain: SQTIHQWPATLVQPVGSPLSLECTVEGTSNPNLYWYRQAAGRGLQLLFYSVGIGQISSEVPQNLSASRPQDRQFILSSKKLLLSDSGFYLCAWSLRGLMNTEAFFGQGTRLTVV.

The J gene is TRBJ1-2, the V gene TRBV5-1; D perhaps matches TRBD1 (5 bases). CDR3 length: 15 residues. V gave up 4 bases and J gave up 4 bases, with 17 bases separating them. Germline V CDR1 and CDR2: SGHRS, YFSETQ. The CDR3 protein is CASSPPEGAFYGYTF. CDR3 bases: TGCGCCAGCAGCCCCCCGGAAGGGGCGTTCTATGGCTACACCTTC. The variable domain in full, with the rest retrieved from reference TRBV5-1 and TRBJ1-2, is KAGVTQTPRYLIKTRGQQVTLSCSPISGHRSVSWYQQTPGQGLQFLFEYFSETQRNKGNFPGRFSGRQFSNSRSEMNVSTLELGDSALYLCASSPPEGAFYGYTFGSGTRLTVV.

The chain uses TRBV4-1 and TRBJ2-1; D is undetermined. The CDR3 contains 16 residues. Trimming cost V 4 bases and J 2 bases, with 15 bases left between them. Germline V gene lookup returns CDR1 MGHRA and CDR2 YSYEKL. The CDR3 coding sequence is TGCGCCAGCAGCCGCCTTCTAGTACCCCCCTACAATGAGCAGTTCTTC. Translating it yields CASSRLLVPPYNEQFF.